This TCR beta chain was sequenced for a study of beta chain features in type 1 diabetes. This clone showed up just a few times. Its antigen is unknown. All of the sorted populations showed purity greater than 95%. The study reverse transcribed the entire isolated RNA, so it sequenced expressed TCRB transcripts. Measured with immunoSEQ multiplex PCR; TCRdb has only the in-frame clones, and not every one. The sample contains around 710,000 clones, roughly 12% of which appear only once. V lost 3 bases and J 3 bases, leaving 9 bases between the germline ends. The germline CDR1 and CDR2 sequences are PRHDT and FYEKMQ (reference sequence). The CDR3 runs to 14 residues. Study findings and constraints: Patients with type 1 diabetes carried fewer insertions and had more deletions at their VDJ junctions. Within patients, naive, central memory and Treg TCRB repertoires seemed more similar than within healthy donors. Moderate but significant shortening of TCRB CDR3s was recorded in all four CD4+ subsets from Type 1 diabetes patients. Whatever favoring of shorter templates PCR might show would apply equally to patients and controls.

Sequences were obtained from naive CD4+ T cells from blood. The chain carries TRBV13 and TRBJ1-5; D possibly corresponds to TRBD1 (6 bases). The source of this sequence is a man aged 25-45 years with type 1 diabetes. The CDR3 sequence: CASSFGQNNQPQHF. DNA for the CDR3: TGTGCCAGCAGCTTCGGACAGAACAATCAGCCCCAGCATTTT.